This TCR beta chain was profiled in a study of T-cell reconstitution after alpha-beta-depleted transplantation in children. Study observations and caveats: One year after transplant, T-cell counts and diversity came mostly from newly produced T cells.

This CDR3 comprises 15 residues. After removal of 6 bases from V and 2 bases from J, the junction contained 8 bases not matched to a gene. Germline assignment: CDR1 WSHSY and CDR2 SAAADI. This clonotype occurred many times. No antigen is known for it. Unique molecular identifiers were used in preparing the TCRbeta library. TCRdb redid the calling of the PCR reads with MiXCR, one entry per CDR3 protein. The table lists about 130,000 distinct CDR3 sequences, 8% to 10% of them singletons. V is TRBV10-2 and J is TRBJ1-1; 8 nucleotides align to TRBD1. The origin of this receptor is a girl under two years old who had a stem cell transplant for combined immunodeficiency, so the T cells may come from the graft donor. The source material was PBMCs, mostly from graft donor cells, sampled 180 days after TCRalphabeta/CD19-depleted stem cell transplant. This CDR3 is CASRPIDRGNTEAFF. DNA of the CDR3: TGCGCCAGCAGACCCATAGACAGGGGAAACACTGAAGCTTTCTTT.